The 17 T cell receptor beta chains below were found in one sample sequenced in a study of blood T cell repertoires in COVID-19. Measured with immunoSEQ multiplex PCR; TCRdb has only the in-frame clones, and not every one. The sample holds a few hundred thousand clones, over 80% seen once. Sequences were obtained from PBMCs or T cells enriched from blood (not recorded which). The origin of the receptors is a woman between 40 and 55 years old who had recovered from COVID-19.

The rearrangement joins TRBV15 to TRBJ1-1; possible D gene TRBD1, 5 bases. Trimming took off 3 bases at V and 1 base at J, with 9 bases between the two ends. Germline CDR1 reads LNHNV; CDR2 reads YYDKDF (reference sequence). The length of the CDR3 is 14 residues. The CDR3 DNA is TGTGCCACCAGCAGGGGAGGACAGAACACTGAAGCTTTCTTT. Translated, it gives CATSRGGQNTEAFF.

This chain uses TRBV2 with TRBJ2-1; 9 bases fit TRBD2. From germline, CDR1 is SNHLY and CDR2 FYNNEI. CDR3 length: 15 residues. J gave up 7 bases and V 5 bases, and 9 bases lay outside the gene matches. The CDR3 loop reads CASSLTGLAWNEQFF. The CDR3 DNA reads TGTGCCAGCAGTCTAACCGGACTAGCGTGGAATGAGCAGTTCTTC.

The rearrangement uses TRBV7-2 and TRBJ1-5; D is perhaps TRBD1 (6 bases). The CDR3 has 14 residues. Deletions cut 6 bases from V and 1 base from J, with 10 bases between. Germline V CDR1 and CDR2: SGHTA, FQGNSA. CDR3 DNA sequence: TGTGCCAGCAGTCATCAGGGGAGCAATCAGCCCCAGCATTTT. Protein sequence: CASSHQGSNQPQHF.

In this sample, this clone turned up a few times. The V and J genes are TRBV13 and TRBJ2-1, with 14 nucleotides matching TRBD2. The CDR3 loop spans 16 amino acids. The germline V gene has CDR1 PRHDT and CDR2 FYEKMQ (reference sequence). After removal of 5 bases from V and 4 bases from J, the junction contained 4 bases not matched to a gene. CDR3 sequence (DNA): TGTGCCAGCAGCCCTGGACTAGCGGGAGGATACAATGAGCAGTTCTTC. As protein: CASSPGLAGGYNEQFF.

The V call is TRBV7-9, the J call TRBJ1-3; 8 bases line up with TRBD1. The CDR3 is 17 residues long. V lost 4 bases and J lost 0; bases outside the gene matches: 8. Germline V CDR1 and CDR2: SEHNR, FQNEAQ (reference sequence). The chain's CDR3 is CASSSGDRYTSGNTIYF. CDR3 sequence (DNA): TGTGCCAGCAGCTCAGGGGACAGGTACACCTCTGGAAACACCATATATTTT.

The rearrangement joins TRBV6-5 to TRBJ2-5; TRBD1 is a possible D gene (6 bases). V lost 7 bases and J lost 5, with 8 bases in between. Germline assignment: CDR1 MNHEY and CDR2 SVGAGI. This CDR3 region has 11 residues. Here the CDR3 DNA reads TGTGCCAGCACCCAGGGGGAGACCCAGTACTTC. Its translation: CASTQGETQYF.

This clone has just a few counts. V gene TRBV2 combines with J gene TRBJ2-3; tentatively, D is TRBD1 (5 bases). Deletions cut 0 bases from V and 7 bases from J, with 14 bases between. Germline V gene sequence: CDR1 SNHLY, CDR2 FYNNEI. The CDR3 is made up of 15 amino acids. The CDR3 nucleotides read TGTGCCAGCAGTGAAGCACAGGCTCGCATGAATACGCAGTATTTT. Translated: CASSEAQARMNTQYF.

The gene calls are TRBV28 and TRBJ1-4; the match to TRBD1 covers 7 bases. CDR1 MDHEN and CDR2 SYDVKM come from the germline V gene. The CDR3 is made up of 15 amino acids. Trimming at V came to 5 bases and at J to 8 bases, leaving 11 bases not matched to a gene. This CDR3 reads CASSTYGQGGEKLFF. CDR3 nucleotide sequence: TGTGCCAGCAGTACCTATGGGCAGGGGGGAGAAAAACTGTTTTTT.

This clone came up once. CDR3 residues: CASSATGTATGELFF. The CDR3 nucleotides are TGCGCCAGCAGTGCGACAGGGACGGCCACCGGGGAGCTGTTTTTT. This sequence joins TRBV10-1 and TRBJ2-2; 7 bases are shared with TRBD1. Germline assignment: CDR1 WNHNN and CDR2 SYGVQD (reference sequence). Trimming at V came to 4 bases and at J to 4 bases, leaving 6 bases not matched to a gene. The CDR3 consists of 15 residues.

The chain combines TRBV3-1 (or the pseudogene TRBV3-2) with TRBJ2-1, with 7 nucleotides matching TRBD2. Trimming removed 1 base from V and 8 bases from J; junction bases left unmatched: 8. CDR1 LGHDT and CDR2 YNNKEL come from the germline V gene (reference sequence). The CDR3 runs 15 residues. DNA of the CDR3: TGTGCCAGCAGCCAAGTGGCAGGGAGGGGTGATGAGCAGTTCTTC. As protein: CASSQVAGRGDEQFF.

The chain has TRBV3-1 (or the pseudogene TRBV3-2) and TRBJ2-2; weak D call: TRBD1 (6 bases). The CDR3 sequence is 15 residues long. The germline V gene has CDR1 LGHDT and CDR2 YNNKEL (reference sequence). V was cut by 1 base and J by 5 bases, with 11 bases left in between. CDR3 nucleotides: TGTGCCAGCAGCCAAGGCAGGGGAAGAACCGGGGAGCTGTTTTTT. Protein: CASSQGRGRTGELFF.

The chain has TRBV3-1 (or the pseudogene TRBV3-2) and TRBJ1-1, with a weak D call TRBD1 (5 bases). Per the germline V gene, CDR1 is LGHDT and CDR2 is YNNKEL (reference sequence). The germline V and J ends were trimmed by 3 bases and 0 bases, with 8 bases remaining between them. The CDR3 length is 14 residues. The CDR3 loop is CASSQGGLNTEAFF. In DNA form, the CDR3 reads TGTGCCAGCAGCCAGGGGGGACTGAACACTGAAGCTTTCTTT.

This clone came up many times. V usage is TRBV2 and J usage is TRBJ2-7, with TRBD1 identical over 11 bases. The CDR3 covers 16 residues. Germline CDR1 reads SNHLY; CDR2 reads FYNNEI. After removal of 1 base from V and 3 bases from J, the junction contained 5 bases not matched to a gene. CDR3 loop: CASSEDKGTGGYEQYV. The CDR3 region has the DNA TGTGCCAGCAGTGAAGACAAGGGGACAGGGGGCTACGAGCAGTACGTC.

The chain employs TRBV27 and TRBJ1-5, with TRBD1 identical over 7 bases. The length of the CDR3 is 15 residues. Germline-derived CDR1 and CDR2 are MNHEY and SMNVEV (reference sequence). Unmatched junction bases numbered 9, after V lost 8 bases and J lost 2 bases. DNA of the CDR3: TGTGCCAGCGGTACAGGGGCCACCGGCAATCAGCCCCAGCATTTT. Amino acid sequence: CASGTGATGNQPQHF.

This clone has just a few counts. This chain joins TRBV5-1 and TRBJ1-1; TRBD1 aligns across 7 bases. The V segment lost 6 bases and the J segment 6 bases; nucleotides outside the gene matches: 8. CDR3 length: 13 amino acids. Germline V gene data show CDR1 as SGHRS and CDR2 as YFSETQ. DNA for the CDR3: TGCGCCAGCACTAACACAGGGGCGCCTGAAGCTTTCTTT. Translating gives CASTNTGAPEAFF.

The rearrangement links TRBV19 to TRBJ1-2; possible D gene TRBD1, 6 bases. The ends were cut back, 4 bases at V and 4 bases at J, with 10 bases in the middle. The germline V gene has CDR1 LNHDA and CDR2 SQIVND (reference sequence). There are 13 residues in the CDR3. The CDR3 protein is CASSTYRAYGYTF. The CDR3 bases are TGTGCCAGTAGTACTTACAGGGCCTATGGCTACACCTTC.

The chain carries TRBV3-1 (or the pseudogene TRBV3-2) and TRBJ1-4, with a tentative D call TRBD1 (5 bases). Trimming removed 2 bases at V and 2 bases at J, with 18 bases between. The CDR3 length is 18 residues. Germline CDR1 is LGHDT and CDR2 is YNNKEL (reference sequence). This CDR3 reads CASSQTLGPGGTNEKLFF. CDR3 in DNA: TGTGCCAGCAGCCAAACGCTGGGCCCGGGGGGGACTAATGAAAAACTGTTTTTT.